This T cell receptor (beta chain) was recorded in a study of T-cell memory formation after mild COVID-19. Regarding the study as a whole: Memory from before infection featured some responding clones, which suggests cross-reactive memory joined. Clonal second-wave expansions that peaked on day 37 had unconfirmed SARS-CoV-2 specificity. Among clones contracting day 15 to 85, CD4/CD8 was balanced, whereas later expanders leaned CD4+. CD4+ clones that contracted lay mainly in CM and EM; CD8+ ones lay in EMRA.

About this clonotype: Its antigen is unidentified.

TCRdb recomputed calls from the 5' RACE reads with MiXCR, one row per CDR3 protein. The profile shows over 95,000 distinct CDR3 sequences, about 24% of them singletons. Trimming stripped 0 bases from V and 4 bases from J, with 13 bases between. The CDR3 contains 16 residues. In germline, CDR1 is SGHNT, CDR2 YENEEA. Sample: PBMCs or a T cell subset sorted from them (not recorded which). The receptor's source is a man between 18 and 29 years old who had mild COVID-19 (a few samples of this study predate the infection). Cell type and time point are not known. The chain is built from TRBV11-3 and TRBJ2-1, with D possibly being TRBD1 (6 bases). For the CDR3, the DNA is TGTGCCAGCAGCTTAGATAGGGACACCGCATACAATGAGCAGTTCTTC. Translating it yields CASSLDRDTAYNEQFF. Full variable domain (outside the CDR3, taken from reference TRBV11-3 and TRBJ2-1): EAGVVQSPRYKIIEKKQPVAFWCNPISGHNTLYWYLQNLGQGPELLIRYENEEAVDDSQLPKDRFSAERLKGVDSTLKIQPAELGDSAVYLCASSLDRDTAYNEQFFGPGTRLTVL.